This T cell receptor (beta chain) appears in the sequencing data of a study of T cell changes during pregnancy in multiple sclerosis. The J segment lost 6 bases and the V segment lost 7 bases, leaving 8 bases of the junction unmatched. The CDR3 has 13 residues. Germline CDR1 reads SQVTM; CDR2 reads ANQGSEA. TCRdb's table, derived via immunoSEQ multiplex PCR, lists solely in-frame clones and lacks some. The table has fewer than 130,000 clones, approximately 89% seen once. The clonotype originates from a female donor with multiple sclerosis, enrolled in a pregnancy study. The chain employs TRBV29-1 and TRBJ1-5, with 8 bases matching TRBD1. This material consisted of peripheral blood, taken after pregnancy. CDR3 amino acids: CSAGTGHLQPQHF. DNA of the CDR3: TGCAGCGCCGGGACAGGCCATCTTCAGCCCCAGCATTTT.